The present T cell receptor beta chain was sequenced within a study of lymphopenia after photon versus proton radiotherapy (dated by TCRdb to the late 2010s). Study-wide context: The immunological effects of photon versus proton radiation therapy were compared in patients with gastrointestinal tumors who developed high-grade lymphopenia. The goal of the study was to describe how the two radiation modalities differ in their effects on the immune system. The cohort comprised 20 patients with gastrointestinal tumors who received either photon or proton therapy and then developed lymphopenia.

Paper-wide results and their limitations: After the lymphocyte count nadir, oligoclonal expansion, especially of CD8+ Temra cells, was observed in photon-treated repertoires, and the drop in diversity was driven by this expansion. The survival association was assessed only in patients who died, and better survival with proton therapy was presented by the authors as a possibility rather than a demonstrated result. Proton-treated patients stayed relatively stable during treatment, while photon-treated patients lost naive T cells and TCR diversity and gained effector/memory populations. Across the cohort, an inverse correlation was found between a larger post-nadir drop in TCR diversity and overall survival time among patients who died.

This clone came up a few times. Its cognate antigen has yet to be identified. The sample holds no much larger clone one base away, and base qualities are not on file. Receptor amplification or capture employed the immunoSEQ multiplex PCR assay. Alongside multiparametric flow cytometry, deep sequencing of rearranged TCR beta loci was used to profile the T cell repertoires. The table comes from immuneACCESS by way of TCRdb, which keeps in-frame sequences with V and J called. Part of the clones is missing from these tables; in studies checked, under half for an unresolved V gene and the rest for unknown reasons. This sample comprises about 160,000 clones, roughly nine tenths of them detected only once. The ten largest clonotypes hold approximately 4.6% of the sample. The germline V gene yields LGHNT for CDR1 and FRNRAP for CDR2. CDR3 length: 15 amino acids, cysteine to phenylalanine. Solely the CDR3 DNA is kept, with 45 bases framed from the first base. From V the trimming removes 7 bases and from J it removes 0 bases, while the gene matches leave 8 bases of the junction unaccounted for.

The TCR sequence derives from a man between 50 and 59 years old with gastric cancer. The specimen was peripheral blood, collected from a patient treated with photon-based radiotherapy. The rearranged segments are TRBV12-5 and TRBJ2-7; 8 central bases correspond to TRBD2. CDR3 region: CASVPELAGSYEQYF. The nucleotide sequence reads as follows: TGTGCTAGTGTCCCCGAGCTAGCGGGCTCCTACGAGCAGTACTTC.